The table lists the clone carrying this TCR beta chain with a few counts. What it binds is not known. The CDR3 consists of 12 residues. TCRdb reprocessed the 5' RACE reads via MiXCR and lists one record per CDR3 protein. The profile shows some 690,000 distinct CDR3 sequences, around 21% of them singletons. The data are from a study of identical twins. General study points: Model-predicted out-of-frame TCR alpha sharing fell below observed values in monozygotic twins.

The sample was also reused in another study, on T cells expressing NK-cell markers. That paper notes: It was sorted CD3+CD56+NKG2C+, CD3+CD56+NKG2C- and CD3+CD56-NKG2C+ T cells that supplied the TCR beta repertoires. The dominant NKG2C+ clonotypes represented about 1.0-8% of CD8+ T cells in over 5 donors. The HCMV specificity of the expanded NKG2C+ T cell clones stayed unresolved.

The TCR originated in a woman younger than 30 in good health. Material for sequencing was PBMCs. The V call is TRBV21-1, the J call TRBJ2-7. TRBV21-1 is noted as a pseudogene. The CDR3 DNA sequence: TGTGCCAGCAGCAAAGGAGAGCACGAGCAGTACTTC. The encoded protein is CASSKGEHEQYF.